The rows below give T cell receptor beta chains drawn from one sample of a study of shared clonotypes between healthy human individuals. Method: immunoSEQ multiplex PCR; TCRdb's copy keeps in-frame clones and lacks some. The sample contains around 2.5 million clones, over 85% of which appear only once. Source material: naive CD4+ T cells from PBMCs. The receptors were gathered from a man aged 18 to 35 in good health. Some clones in this sample may be carry-over from other donors' samples. CDR3s include the opening cysteine and the closing phenylalanine or tryptophan. Size is omitted from some rows. Given values are once, few, many or a class for expanded clones.

j_call	v_call	cdr3_length	clone_size	cdr3_aa
TRBJ1-2	TRBV16	15	once	CASSQEGTRHYGYTF
TRBJ1-4	TRBV28	15	.	CASSLSGGDNEKLFF
TRBJ2-3	TRBV19	14	.	CASSGSPLTDTQYF
TRBJ1-2	TRBV14	13	.	CASSQELNYGYTF
TRBJ2-5	TRBV2	13	.	CATQQNQKETQYF
TRBJ1-2	TRBV18	13	.	CASSPGHSYGYTF
TRBJ1-1	TRBV2	13	.	CASSEDSNTEAFF
.	TRBV7-9	14	.	CASSPLGGSYEQYF
TRBJ1-4	TRBV16	15	.	CASSQWRQDNEKLFF
.	TRBV18	17	.	CASSQGVGGVISYEQYF
TRBJ2-1	TRBV7-2	13	.	CASSTAGWDEQFF
TRBJ1-2	TRBV7-9	13	few	CASSSSGKDGYTF
TRBJ2-3	TRBV25-1	15	.	CASSEHWSSTDTQYF
TRBJ1-1	TRBV6-5	13	.	CASKTNAPPEAFF
TRBJ2-5	TRBV4-2	16	once	CASSQEGQRELETQYF
TRBJ1-6	TRBV10-3	15	.	CAISDKGSLHSPLHF
TRBJ2-3	TRBV4-2	19	.	CASSQDLIGLAGVRDTQYF
TRBJ2-3	TRBV9	12	.	CASSVVNHPQYF
TRBJ1-5	TRBV15	17	.	CATSRVIVRDSNQPQHF
TRBJ1-4	TRBV5-4	13	.	CASSAGTNEKLFF
TRBJ1-1	TRBV2	13	once	CASSEARTAEAFF
TRBJ1-6	TRBV2	15	.	CASSLGQSYNSPLHF
TRBJ2-7	TRBV11-3	16	.	CASSLGTGTGDYEQYF
TRBJ2-6	TRBV28	17	.	CASSFPGADSGANVLTF